Reported below is one T cell receptor (beta chain). The data were obtained in a study of blood T cell repertoires in COVID-19. Overall study context: Some COVID-19 samples were acute and others convalescent; all came from the United States, Italy and Spain. PBMCs, B-cell-depleted T cells, or T cells were the source of the cDNA or gDNA that made up the material.

CDR1 is SGHRS, CDR2 YFSETQ, per germline. This CDR3 contains 13 residues. V gave up 5 bases and J gave up 7 bases, with 16 bases separating them. Original methodology: Counts of nucleated cells, estimated from reference gene primer amplification, were obtained. Sequencing used immunoSEQ multiplex PCR; TCRdb keeps in-frame clones, though not all of them. V and J calls and clone size follow that table, whereas D and trimming were derived from the DNA. This sample yields around 140,000 clones, of which around 87% are seen a single time; roughly 2.2% belongs to the top ten. The material sequenced was peripheral blood. The rearrangement joins TRBV5-1 to TRBJ2-7; D possibly corresponds to TRBD2 (6 bases). This TCR derives from an older man with active COVID-19. The CDR3 nucleotides are TGCGCCAGCAGTTGGACTACCGCGGGGGAGCAGTACTTC. Translating gives CASSWTTAGEQYF.